This entry describes one T cell receptor beta chain. The data stem from a study of blood T cell repertoires in COVID-19. Study-level information: PBMCs, B-cell-depleted T cells, or T cells provided the cDNA or gDNA that made up the material.

Sequencing was performed with immunoSEQ multiplex PCR; in TCRdb, only in-frame clones are kept and a portion is missing. Of 200,000 to 250,000 clones listed, around 86% are singletons. Followed longitudinally, the Seattle patients had been enrolled during active infection. Sequencing input: peripheral blood. This sequence originates from a woman in her 70s with COVID-19, enrolled during active disease.

The CDR3: CSASPELTQYF. The CDR3 nucleotides read TGCAGTGCTAGTCCCGAGTTAACGCAGTATTTT. The rearrangement uses TRBV20-1 and TRBJ2-3; D is unclear. Trimming removed 3 bases from V and 9 bases from J, with 10 bases in between. The CDR3 is made up of 11 amino acids. Per germline, CDR1 DFQATT and CDR2 SNEGSKA (reference sequence).